A selection of T cell receptor beta chains follows, all from one sample in a study of blood T cell repertoires in COVID-19. Sequencing was performed with immunoSEQ multiplex PCR; in TCRdb, only in-frame clones are kept and a portion is missing. The table has 200,000 to 250,000 clones, 70% to 90% seen once; the top ten hold 3% to 3.5%. What was sequenced was peripheral blood. All receptors derive from a man between 60 and 75 years old with acute or convalescent COVID-19. CDR3s include the opening cysteine and the closing phenylalanine or tryptophan. A D gene is named only where the DNA matches it firmly. Part of the rows lack a size; the others show once, few, many or a class for expanded clones.

v_call	clone_size	j_call	d_call	cdr3_nt	cdr3_aa
TRBV7-3	many	TRBJ1-1	-	TGTGCCAGCAGCTCCGTAGGAGGGACTCTCACTGAAGCTTTCTTT	CASSSVGGTLTEAFF
TRBV25-1	-	TRBJ1-2	-	TGTGCCAGCAGTGTTACCCTAAACTATGGCTACACCTTC	CASSVTLNYGYTF
TRBV19	-	TRBJ2-7	-	TGTGCCAGTAAACCTCGACTTGAAACCTACGAGCAGTACTTC	CASKPRLETYEQYF
TRBV5-1	-	TRBJ2-5	-	TGCGCCAGCAGCTCCCCGACTAGTCAAGAGACCCAGTACTTC	CASSSPTSQETQYF
TRBV28	-	TRBJ2-7	TRBD2	TGTGCCAGCAGTTTATCAGGTGGCGGGGGGACCTACGAGCAGTACTTC	CASSLSGGGGTYEQYF
TRBV5-1	once	TRBJ1-1	-	TGCGCCAGCAGCTTGGGTCCGGGGGACCCCCTCACTGAAGCTTTCTTT	CASSLGPGDPLTEAFF
TRBV1	-	TRBJ2-5	-	TGCACCAGCAGCCAGGCGGAAGGGACAGGGACTAGCGGGGGTCAGGAGACCCAGTACTTC	CTSSQAEGTGTSGGQETQYF
TRBV9	-	TRBJ2-5	TRBD1	TGTGCCAGCAGCGCCGGACAGGGCCAAGAGACCCAGTACTTC	CASSAGQGQETQYF
TRBV18	-	TRBJ2-1	TRBD1	TGTGCCAGCTCAACCAACGACAGGGGGCGGAATGAGCAGTTCTTC	CASSTNDRGRNEQFF
TRBV11-1	-	TRBJ2-1	-	TGTGCCAGCAGCTTGGGCCGAGAGCAGTTCTTC	CASSLGREQFF
TRBV7-2	-	TRBJ1-2	-	TGTGCCAGCAGCTTAGCGCAAGGGAACGCGGGGGGTGGCTACACCTTC	CASSLAQGNAGGGYTF
TRBV7-3	few	TRBJ1-6	TRBD1	TGTGCCAGCAGCCCTGGACAGGGTAACTCACCCCTCCACTTT	CASSPGQGNSPLHF
TRBV19	once	TRBJ1-2	TRBD1	TGTGCCAGTAGTATAAGACAGGGCCCTAACTATGGCTACACCTTC	CASSIRQGPNYGYTF
TRBV30	-	TRBJ2-4	TRBD1	TGTGCCTGGAGCGGGGGCAGCAGGGGGCGCGAGACCAAAAACATTCAGTACTTC	CAWSGGSRGRETKNIQYF
TRBV5-6	few	TRBJ2-7	TRBD1	TGTGCCAGCAGCTTCGGACAGGGGGAATATTTGCAGTACTTC	CASSFGQGEYLQYF
TRBV6-2/TRBV6-3	-	TRBJ1-1	TRBD1	TGTGCCAGCAGTACCGCCGGGACAGGGATCCCTGAAGCTTTCTTT	CASSTAGTGIPEAFF